This T cell receptor (beta chain) was recovered during a study of T cell clones after liver transplantation. Trimming removed 4 bases at V and 2 bases at J, with 9 bases between. CDR1 MNHNS and CDR2 SASEGT come from the germline V gene. The CDR3 is made up of 15 amino acids. Using immunoSEQ multiplex PCR, the repertoire was profiled, and TCRdb retains in-frame clones only, with some absent. Among 72,000 or so clones listed, roughly 85% were seen once. The chain employs TRBV6-1 and TRBJ2-6; tentatively, D is TRBD1 (5 bases). The sequenced sample was CD4+ T cells from blood, obtained at the 22-month timepoint. The clonotype originates from a human patient who received a liver transplant. The T cells may come from the graft donor. CDR3 sequence: CASSGLTAGANVLTF. The CDR3 coding sequence is TGTGCCAGCAGTGGATTGACAGCTGGGGCCAACGTCCTGACTTTC.